The source of this TCR beta chain is a study of OX40 agonist ivuxolimab in advanced cancers. Study summary: Having had anti-PD-1, anti-PD-L1 or anti-CTLA-4 therapy before was allowed, and more than 35% had some.

In the case of this clone: The antigen is not known.

Findings and caveats of the study: More expanded clones were found, on average, in CD8+ than in CD4+ T cells. Some nonresponders additionally presented with little normalized T-cell clonal expansion.

The germline CDR1 and CDR2 sequences are SEHNR and FQNEAQ (reference sequence). Trimming at V came to 8 bases and at J to 4 bases, leaving 4 bases not matched to a gene. The CDR3 has 12 residues. No patient had autoimmune disease or received systemic immunosuppression. Sequenced by immunoSEQ multiplex PCR; TCRdb stores in-frame clones only, minus some. The table shows about 35,000 clones, with about nine tenths occurring only once. The J gene is TRBJ2-5, the V gene TRBV7-9; TRBD2 agrees at 7 bases. This clonotype originated in an adult with an advanced solid tumor such as melanoma, head and neck, liver or kidney cancer. The sample consisted of CD4+ or CD8+ T cells sorted from blood, taken in a trial of the OX40 agonist ivuxolimab. This CDR3 is CASREVSETQYF. The DNA of the CDR3 is TGTGCCAGCCGGGAGGTTTCAGAGACCCAGTACTTC.